The rows below give T cell receptor beta chains drawn from one sample of a study of blood T cells in healthy people across ages. TCRdb processed the 5' RACE reads anew with MiXCR; each CDR3 protein has one entry. The repertoire holds 800,000 to 1,000,000 distinct CDR3 sequences, with about 48% as singletons. The sequencing sample was made of blood. All receptors derive from a young man in good health. Both conserved end residues are part of each CDR3. D genes are given only for firm matches. Not all rows give a size; the values are once, few, many and, for expanded clones, a class.

D gene	V gene	J gene	clone size	CDR3 DNA	CDR3 protein
TRBD1	TRBV20-1	TRBJ1-1	.	TGCAGTGCTAGATCCTACTCGACAGGGGGCTGGAGCACTGAAGCTTTCTTT	CSARSYSTGGWSTEAFF
.	TRBV7-2	TRBJ2-1	.	TGTGCCAGCAGCTTTCGGGGGGCCTTCGACAATGAGCAGTTCTTC	CASSFRGAFDNEQFF
.	TRBV10-3	TRBJ2-2	.	TGTGCCATCAAGGTCCGGGAGAACACCGGGGAGCTGTTTTTT	CAIKVRENTGELFF
.	TRBV20-1	TRBJ1-1	.	TGCAGTGCTAGAGGGGCAGGGCTGAGCACTGAAGCTTTCTTT	CSARGAGLSTEAFF
.	TRBV3-1	TRBJ2-2	.	TGTGCCAGCAGCCAAGGAGGGCGGGAGCTGTTTTTT	CASSQGGRELFF
.	TRBV20-1	TRBJ2-7	.	TGCAGCGCGAGGGGCAGGGTAATCTACGAGCAGTACTTC	CSARGRVIYEQYF
.	TRBV27	TRBJ2-7	.	TGTGCCAGCAGTTCACTCAGTAGCTCCTACGAGCAGTACTTC	CASSSLSSSYEQYF
TRBD2	TRBV20-1	TRBJ2-2	.	TGCAGTGCTAGAGCCATAGCGGGGGGCGGGACCGGGGAGCTGTTTTTT	CSARAIAGGGTGELFF
.	TRBV20-1	TRBJ1-5	once	TGCAGTGCGTCGGGGGGAAATAGCAATCAGCCCCAGCATTTT	CSASGGNSNQPQHF
TRBD1	TRBV28	TRBJ1-5	.	TGTGCCAGCAGCGACGCACAGGGGGCGAGGAATCAGCCCCAGCATTTT	CASSDAQGARNQPQHF
TRBD2	TRBV9	TRBJ2-1	once	TGTGCCAGCAGCACTACGGGGGGGAGAAGTTACAATGAGCAGTTCTTC	CASSTTGGRSYNEQFF
.	TRBV10-3	TRBJ1-5	many	TGTGCCATCAGTCACATCCCTAGCAATCAGCCCCAGCATTTT	CAISHIPSNQPQHF
TRBD1	TRBV27	TRBJ2-1	.	TGTGCCAGTCAGGGACAGGACAATGAGCAGTTCTTC	CASQGQDNEQFF
.	TRBV20-1	TRBJ1-5	.	TGCAGTGCTAGGGGAGGGGATGTCGATCAGCCCCAGCATTTT	CSARGGDVDQPQHF
.	TRBV29-1	TRBJ2-4	few	TGCAGCGTTGTTCAGTTTTGGAGTGAAAACATTCAGTACTTC	CSVVQFWSENIQYF
TRBD1	TRBV12-3/TRBV12-4	TRBJ2-7	.	TGTGCCAGCAGTTTTAGGGACAGGCCCTACGAGCAGTACTTC	CASSFRDRPYEQYF
.	TRBV11-2	TRBJ1-6	.	TGTGCCAGCAGCTTAGAGTCGGGACTTTATTCACCCCTCCACTTT	CASSLESGLYSPLHF
TRBD1	TRBV5-1	TRBJ2-7	.	TGTGCCAGCAGCTTGGACAGGGAGTCCTACGAGCAGTACTTC	CASSLDRESYEQYF
TRBD1	TRBV7-9	TRBJ2-5	few	TGTGCCAGCAGCTTTCCATGGGACAGGGGCATTCGGCGAGAGACCCAGTACTTC	CASSFPWDRGIRRETQYF
.	TRBV6-6	TRBJ2-1	few	TGTGCCAGCAGAAACAGGGCCAATGAGCAGTTCTTC	CASRNRANEQFF
.	TRBV15	TRBJ2-1	.	TGTGCCACCAGCAGAGTGAGGACAGTTAATGAGCAGTTCTTC	CATSRVRTVNEQFF
TRBD1	TRBV12-5	TRBJ2-3	.	TGTGCTAGTGGTTTGGGAGGACAGGGGGGCGATACGCAGTATTTT	CASGLGGQGGDTQYF
.	TRBV9	TRBJ1-2	few	TGTGCCATCTGGCGCAACTATGGCTACACCTTC	CAIWRNYGYTF